This paragraph reports one T cell receptor (beta chain). In this sample, this clonotype turned up many times. No cognate antigen has been identified for it. Base qualities are missing; no much larger clone stands one base away. The data originate from a study of T-cell reconstitution after alpha-beta-depleted transplantation in children (dated by TCRdb to the mid-2010s). Background for the entire study: Using TCR repertoire profiling, the study followed T-cell immune reconstitution in a quantitative way in children after TCRalphabeta/CD19-depleted allogeneic hematopoietic cell transplantation.

Trimming accounts for 1 base at V and 4 bases at J, while the number of junction bases matched to no gene is 4. CDR1 and CDR2 were assigned from the germline V gene as LGHNA and YSLEER. Measured from the cysteine to the phenylalanine, the CDR3 is 15 residues long. The kept DNA is CDR3 alone, 45 bases in frame from the first base. The library was made by PCR. Sequenced using an Illumina HiSeq 2500. Molecular barcoding was employed in the preparation of TCR libraries, with unique molecular identifiers being used to normalize TCRbeta repertoire quantification. TCRdb reworked the public reads: Q25 trimming with fastp, MiXCR clone assembly, productive beta chains retained. A single entry per CDR3 protein holds the most common genes and DNA from its merged rows. The sample table lists 100,000 to 120,000 distinct CDR3 sequences, 10% to 13% of them with a count of one. The top ten clones comprise 6.5% to 9.5% of the sample.

The chain couples TRBV4-3 to TRBJ2-3, with 8 bases in between that match TRBD2. The specimen was PBMCs from the stem cell graft donor, collected from the stem cell graft. The sequence was obtained from a human donor who donated a stem cell graft to a child with acute lymphoblastic leukemia. CDR3 sequence: CASSQGTSSSDTQYF. Here is the DNA: TGCGCCAGCAGCCAAGGGACTAGCAGTTCAGATACGCAGTATTTT.